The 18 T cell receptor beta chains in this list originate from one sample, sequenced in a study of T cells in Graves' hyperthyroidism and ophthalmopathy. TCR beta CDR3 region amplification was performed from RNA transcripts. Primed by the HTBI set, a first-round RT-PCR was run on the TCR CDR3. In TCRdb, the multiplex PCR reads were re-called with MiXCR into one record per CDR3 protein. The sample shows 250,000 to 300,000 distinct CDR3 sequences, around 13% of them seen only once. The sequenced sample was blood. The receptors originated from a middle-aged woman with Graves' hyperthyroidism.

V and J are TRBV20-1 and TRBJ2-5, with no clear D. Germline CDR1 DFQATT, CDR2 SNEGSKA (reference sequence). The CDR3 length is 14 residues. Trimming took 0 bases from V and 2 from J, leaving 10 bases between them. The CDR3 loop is CSARDGDPQETQYF. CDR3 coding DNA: TGCAGTGCTAGAGATGGAGATCCTCAAGAGACCCAGTACTTC.

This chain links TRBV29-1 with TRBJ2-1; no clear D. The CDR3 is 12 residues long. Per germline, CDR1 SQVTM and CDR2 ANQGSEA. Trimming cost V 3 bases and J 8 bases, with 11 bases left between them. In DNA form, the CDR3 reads TGCAGCGTTGACACTGGGGTGGATGAGCAGTTCTTC. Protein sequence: CSVDTGVDEQFF.

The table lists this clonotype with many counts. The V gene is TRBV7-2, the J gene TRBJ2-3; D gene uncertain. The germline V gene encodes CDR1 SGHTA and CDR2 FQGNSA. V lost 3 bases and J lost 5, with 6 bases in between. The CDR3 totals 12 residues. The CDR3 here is CASSFSGDTQYF. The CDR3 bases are TGTGCCAGCAGCTTCTCCGGAGATACGCAGTATTTT.

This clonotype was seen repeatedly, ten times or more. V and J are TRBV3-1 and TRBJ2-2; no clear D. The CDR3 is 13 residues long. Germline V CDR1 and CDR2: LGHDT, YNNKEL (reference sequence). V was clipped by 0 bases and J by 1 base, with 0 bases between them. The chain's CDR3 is CASSQENTGELFF. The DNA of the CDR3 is TGTGCCAGCAGCCAAGAGAACACCGGGGAGCTGTTTTTT.

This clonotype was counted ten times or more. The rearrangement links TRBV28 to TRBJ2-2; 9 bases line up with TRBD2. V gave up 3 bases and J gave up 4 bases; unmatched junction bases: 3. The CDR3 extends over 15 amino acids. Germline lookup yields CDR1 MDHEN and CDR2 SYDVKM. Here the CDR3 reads CASSFAGGPTGELFF. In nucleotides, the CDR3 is TGTGCCAGCAGTTTCGCGGGAGGGCCCACCGGGGAGCTGTTTTTT.

The CDR3 loop is CASSSGGGGQETQYF. CDR3 nucleotides: TGCGCCAGCAGCTCAGGTGGAGGAGGGCAAGAGACCCAGTACTTC. This sequence joins TRBV5-1 and TRBJ2-5, with TRBD2 as a possible D gene (6 bases). Germline V gene lookup returns CDR1 SGHRS and CDR2 YFSETQ. The germline V and J ends were trimmed by 3 bases and 2 bases, with 14 bases remaining between them. This CDR3 region has 15 residues.

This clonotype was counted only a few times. As DNA, the CDR3 is TGCAGTGCTAAGGGTTCAGACAGCGCAACTAATGAAAAACTGTTTTTT. Its translation: CSAKGSDSATNEKLFF. The chain recombines TRBV20-1 with TRBJ1-4; maybe TRBD1 (5 bases). Deletions cut 4 bases from V and 0 bases from J, with 15 bases between. The CDR3 extends over 16 amino acids. Germline CDR1 DFQATT, CDR2 SNEGSKA (reference sequence).

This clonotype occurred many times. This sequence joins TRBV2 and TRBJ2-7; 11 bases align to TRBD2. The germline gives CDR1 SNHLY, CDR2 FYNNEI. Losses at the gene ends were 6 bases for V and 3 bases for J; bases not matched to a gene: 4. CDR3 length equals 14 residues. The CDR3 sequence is CASSQGTSGYEQYF. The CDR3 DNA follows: TGTGCCAGCAGCCAAGGGACTAGCGGCTACGAGCAGTACTTC. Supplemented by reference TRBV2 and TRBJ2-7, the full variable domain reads EPEVTQTPSHQVTQMGQEVILRCVPISNHLYFYWYRQILGQKVEFLVSFYNNEISEKSEIFDDQFSVERPDGSNFTLKIRSTKLEDSAMYFCASSQGTSGYEQYFGPGTRLTVT.

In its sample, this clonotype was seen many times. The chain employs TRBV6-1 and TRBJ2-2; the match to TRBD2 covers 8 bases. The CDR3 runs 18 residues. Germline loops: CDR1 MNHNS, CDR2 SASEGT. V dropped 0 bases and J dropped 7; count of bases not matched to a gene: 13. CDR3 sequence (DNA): TGTGCCAGCAGTGAAGCGCTCGCCGGGAGGGCCCAGGGCGGGGAGCTGTTTTTT. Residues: CASSEALAGRAQGGELFF.

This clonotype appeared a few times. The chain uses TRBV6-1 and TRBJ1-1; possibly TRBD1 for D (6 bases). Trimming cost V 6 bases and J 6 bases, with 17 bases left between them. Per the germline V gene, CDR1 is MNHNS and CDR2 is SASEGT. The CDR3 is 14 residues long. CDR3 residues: CASRKAGAIAEAFF. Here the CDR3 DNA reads TGTGCCAGCAGGAAGGCAGGGGCAATTGCTGAAGCTTTCTTT.

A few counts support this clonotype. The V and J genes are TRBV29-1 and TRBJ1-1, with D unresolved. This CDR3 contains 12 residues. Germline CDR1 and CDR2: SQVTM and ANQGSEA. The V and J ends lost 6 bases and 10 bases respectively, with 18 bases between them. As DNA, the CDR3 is TGCAGCGTAACCGACGGTCTCGGGAGAGCTTTCTTT. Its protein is CSVTDGLGRAFF.

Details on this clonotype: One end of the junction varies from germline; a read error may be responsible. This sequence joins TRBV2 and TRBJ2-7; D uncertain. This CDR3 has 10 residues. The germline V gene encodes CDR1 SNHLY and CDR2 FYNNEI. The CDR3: CPSSHSEQYF. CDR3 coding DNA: TGTCCCAGCAGTCACTCCGAGCAGTACTTC.

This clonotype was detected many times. This CDR3 is CASSPSSSRGTEAFF. CDR3 nucleotide sequence: TGTGCCAGCAGCCCAAGTTCCAGCCGAGGGACTGAAGCTTTCTTT. The V call is TRBV11-1, the J call TRBJ1-1; D is uncertain. Per germline, CDR1 SGHAT and CDR2 FQDESV (reference sequence). The CDR3 covers 15 residues. The V end lost 5 bases, the J end lost 5 bases, and 18 bases lay between the germline ends.

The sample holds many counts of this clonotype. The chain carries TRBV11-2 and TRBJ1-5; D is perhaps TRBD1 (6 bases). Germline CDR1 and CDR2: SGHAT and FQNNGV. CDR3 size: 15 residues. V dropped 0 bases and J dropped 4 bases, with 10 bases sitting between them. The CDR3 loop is CASSLDQQGNQPQHF. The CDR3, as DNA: TGTGCCAGCAGCTTAGATCAACAGGGAAATCAGCCCCAGCATTTT.

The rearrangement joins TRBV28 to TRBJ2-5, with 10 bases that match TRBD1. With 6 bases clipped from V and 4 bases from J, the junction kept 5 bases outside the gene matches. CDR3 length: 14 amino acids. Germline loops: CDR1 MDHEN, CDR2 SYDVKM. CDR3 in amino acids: CASSQGDRGETQYF. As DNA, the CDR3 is TGTGCCAGCAGCCAGGGGGACAGGGGAGAGACCCAGTACTTC.

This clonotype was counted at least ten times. The CDR3 reads CASSLVGLAGGFNEQFF. In DNA, the CDR3 is TGTGCCAGCAGCTTAGTCGGACTAGCGGGAGGTTTTAATGAGCAGTTCTTC. The chain carries TRBV7-2 and TRBJ2-1; 14 nucleotides agree with TRBD2. The V gene end was trimmed by 1 base and the J gene end by 7 bases; junction bases not matched to a gene: 6. Germline assignment: CDR1 SGHTA and CDR2 FQGNSA. The CDR3 spans 17 residues.

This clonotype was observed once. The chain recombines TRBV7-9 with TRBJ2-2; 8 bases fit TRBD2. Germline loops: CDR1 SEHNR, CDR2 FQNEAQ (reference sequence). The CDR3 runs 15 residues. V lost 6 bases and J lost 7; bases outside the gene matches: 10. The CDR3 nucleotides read TGTGCCAGCAGTTTTAGAGCGGGAGTGGGCGGGGAGCTGTTTTTT. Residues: CASSFRAGVGGELFF.

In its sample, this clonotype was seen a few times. In nucleotides, the CDR3 is TGTGCCAGCAGCCCCCACCCAGACAGTCAGAATCAGCCCCAGCATTTT. This translates into CASSPHPDSQNQPQHF. This chain joins TRBV4-2 and TRBJ1-5; the D gene is possibly TRBD1 (5 bases). The CDR3 totals 16 residues. Germline CDR1 LGHNA, CDR2 YNFKEQ. Trimming took 4 bases from V and 4 from J, leaving 17 bases between them.